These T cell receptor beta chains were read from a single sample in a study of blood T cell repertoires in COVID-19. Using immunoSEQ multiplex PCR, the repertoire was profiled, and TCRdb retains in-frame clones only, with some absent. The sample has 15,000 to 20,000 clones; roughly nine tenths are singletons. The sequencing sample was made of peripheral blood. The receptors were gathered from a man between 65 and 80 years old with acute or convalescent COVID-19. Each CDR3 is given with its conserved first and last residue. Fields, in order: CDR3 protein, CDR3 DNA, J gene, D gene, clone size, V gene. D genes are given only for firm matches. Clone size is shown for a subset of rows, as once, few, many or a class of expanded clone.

cdr3_aa: CASRDGDRRLSGANVLTF
cdr3_nt: TGCGCTAGCAGGGATGGTGACAGGCGCCTCTCTGGGGCCAACGTCCTGACTTTC
j_call: TRBJ2-6
d_call: NA
clone_size: NA
v_call: TRBV5-1

cdr3_aa: CASSSRQGSSPLHF
cdr3_nt: TGCGCCAGCAGCTCGAGACAGGGGTCCTCACCCCTCCACTTT
j_call: TRBJ1-6
d_call: TRBD1
clone_size: NA
v_call: TRBV4-1

cdr3_aa: CASSPRRSGTGELFF
cdr3_nt: TGTGCCAGCAGCCCGCGGAGGAGCGGCACCGGGGAGCTGTTTTTT
j_call: TRBJ2-2
d_call: NA
clone_size: NA
v_call: TRBV7-2

cdr3_aa: CASSAGAGDTQYF
cdr3_nt: TGCGCCAGCAGCGCGGGGGCTGGAGATACGCAGTATTTT
j_call: TRBJ2-3
d_call: NA
clone_size: NA
v_call: TRBV4-3

cdr3_aa: CASRWTGGTYEQYF
cdr3_nt: TGTGCCAGCAGGTGGACAGGGGGTACCTACGAGCAGTACTTC
j_call: TRBJ2-7
d_call: TRBD1
clone_size: NA
v_call: TRBV6-5

cdr3_aa: CASSQPLDRGIDTEAFF
cdr3_nt: TGTGCCAGCAGCCAACCCCTGGACAGGGGAATTGACACTGAAGCTTTCTTT
j_call: TRBJ1-1
d_call: TRBD1
clone_size: few
v_call: TRBV4-2

cdr3_aa: CASSRGAGELFF
cdr3_nt: TGTGCCAGCAGCCGGGGGGCCGGGGAGCTGTTTTTT
j_call: TRBJ2-2
d_call: TRBD2
clone_size: NA
v_call: TRBV11-3

cdr3_aa: CASSQETGGGHEQYF
cdr3_nt: TGTGCCAGCAGCCAAGAGACGGGGGGAGGTCACGAGCAGTACTTC
j_call: TRBJ2-7
d_call: TRBD2
clone_size: NA
v_call: TRBV4-2

cdr3_aa: CASSISASYEQYF
cdr3_nt: TGTGCCAGTAGTATAAGCGCCTCCTACGAGCAGTACTTC
j_call: TRBJ2-7
d_call: NA
clone_size: once
v_call: TRBV19

cdr3_aa: CASSPSGVPVNEQFF
cdr3_nt: TGTGCCAGCAGCCCCAGCGGAGTGCCCGTCAATGAGCAGTTCTTC
j_call: TRBJ2-1
d_call: NA
clone_size: NA
v_call: TRBV28

cdr3_aa: CASSLPGLALFF
cdr3_nt: TGTGCCAGCAGCTTACCGGGACTAGCCCTGTTCTTC
j_call: TRBJ2-1
d_call: TRBD2
clone_size: NA
v_call: TRBV7-2